This passage covers 2 T cell receptor beta chains from one sample sequenced in a study of somatic mutations in cytotoxic T cells in rheumatoid arthritis. The protocol was immunoSEQ multiplex PCR, while the TCRdb copy is restricted to in-frame clones and leaves out a portion. The sample has some 14,000 clones; roughly 77% are singletons. The source material was CD8+ T cells sorted from blood. Source of these receptors: an adult with rheumatoid arthritis.

This clone was detected only a few times. The J gene is TRBJ2-7, the V gene TRBV27, with D perhaps TRBD2 (6 bases). V was trimmed by 3 bases and J by 7 bases, leaving 16 bases between them. Germline CDR1 and CDR2: MNHEY and SMNVEV (reference sequence). The CDR3 has 14 amino acids. The CDR3 region is CASSFSVRGKEQYF. The CDR3 DNA follows: TGTGCCAGCAGTTTTTCCGTACGGGGGAAAGAGCAGTACTTC.

This clone came up a few times. The V call is TRBV30, the J call TRBJ1-5; 8 nucleotides line up with TRBD1. J was trimmed by 7 bases and V by 3 bases; bases with no gene match: 5. Germline V gives CDR1 GTSNPN, CDR2 SVGIG (reference sequence). The CDR3 covers 13 residues. Written as DNA, the CDR3 is TGTGCCTGGAGCCCAACAGGGGGGCAGCCCCAGCATTTT. Its translation: CAWSPTGGQPQHF.